This T cell receptor beta chain was recovered during a study of chemoradiotherapy in HPV16-positive cancers. Study-level information: Functional T-cell assays on a couple of HPV16-positive patients' cells defined candidate HPV-specific clones and common TCR motifs.

TCRdb's copy holds only in-frame clones and misses some; the assay was immunoSEQ multiplex PCR. Among about 980 clones listed, 89% were seen once. V was clipped by 3 bases and J by 2 bases, with 7 bases between them. The CDR3 extends over 13 amino acids. Germline assignment: CDR1 SQVTM and CDR2 ANQGSEA. Repertoires were sampled repeatedly during chemoradiotherapy. Study-wide results and caveats: HPV-responsive T-cell expansion during chemoradiotherapy was linked to improved recurrence-free survival in HPV16-positive patients. Candidate HPV-specific clones and E7-related TCR motifs grew in tumor during treatment.

On this clone: Its antigen is as yet unknown.

The chain uses TRBV29-1 and TRBJ2-2; D is possibly TRBD1 (5 bases). The source is a human donor with HPV-associated anogenital cancer. Sequencing used tumor tissue, obtained from a patient who underwent chemoradiotherapy. Here the CDR3 reads CSVDRENTGELFF. The DNA of the CDR3 is TGCAGCGTTGACAGGGAAAACACCGGGGAGCTGTTTTTT.